The 13 T cell receptor beta chains below come from one sample, sequenced in a study of blood T cell repertoires in COVID-19. Libraries were prepared by immunoSEQ multiplex PCR; TCRdb keeps only in-frame clonotypes and omits some of them. Found here are over 200,000 clones, approximately 85% of them singletons; the top ten hold approximately 0.7%. Sequenced material: peripheral blood. The receptors here all came from a human donor in a cohort sampled during active COVID-19.

This chain connects TRBV4-3 to TRBJ2-1, with TRBD2 matching over 11 bases. With V trimmed by 0 bases and J by 7 bases, 8 bases remained unmatched. Germline V gives CDR1 LGHNA, CDR2 YSLEER. The CDR3 is 17 amino acids. The DNA for the CDR3 is TGCGCCAGCAGCCAAGATCTCCCTAGCGGGAGGAGGAATGAGCAGTTCTTC. This gives the protein CASSQDLPSGRRNEQFF.

A remark on this clone: The same CDR3 can be traced to other DNA sequences in this sample. The J gene is TRBJ2-7, the V gene TRBV28, with TRBD2 identical over 8 bases. The CDR3 runs to 12 residues. Germline lookup yields CDR1 MDHEN and CDR2 SYDVKM. The J segment lost 4 bases and the V segment lost 8 bases, leaving 4 bases of the junction unmatched. The CDR3 here is CASGGTSYEQYF. CDR3 DNA sequence: TGTGCCAGCGGGGGGACTAGTTACGAGCAGTACTTC.

This chain connects TRBV28 to TRBJ2-7; a weak D match, TRBD1 (6 bases). The germline V gene has CDR1 MDHEN and CDR2 SYDVKM. CDR3 size: 14 residues. The germline V and J ends were trimmed by 6 bases and 4 bases, with 16 bases remaining between them. Here the CDR3 DNA reads TGTGCCAGCAGGCTAAACAGGGTTGCGTACGAGCAGTACTTC. It encodes CASRLNRVAYEQYF.

The chain recombines TRBV12-3 or TRBV12-4 with TRBJ1-1; D remains unclear. Trimming took off 6 bases at V and 11 bases at J, with 13 bases between the two ends. The CDR3 is made up of 11 amino acids. DNA for the CDR3: TGTGCCAGCAGCCCCGCTGCGGAGGCTTTCTTT. Protein sequence: CASSPAAEAFF.

The genes are TRBV5-1 and TRBJ2-7, with a weak D call TRBD2 (6 bases). Per the germline V gene, CDR1 is SGHRS and CDR2 is YFSETQ. Between the trimmed V and J ends, which lost 3 bases and 2 bases, there was a span of 12 bases. The CDR3 extends over 14 amino acids. CDR3 coding DNA: TGCGCCAGCAGCTCGGGACTTCTGCCCTACGAGCAGTACTTC. Protein product: CASSSGLLPYEQYF.

DNA for the CDR3: TGTGCCAGTAGTAGACAGGGGGCCTTCGGAAACACCATATATTTT. It is translated as CASSRQGAFGNTIYF. The chain carries TRBV19 and TRBJ1-3; 10 bases match TRBD1. From germline, CDR1 is LNHDA and CDR2 SQIVND (reference sequence). The ends lost 4 bases at V and 4 bases at J; junction bases unmatched: 4. This CDR3 contains 15 residues.

The J gene is TRBJ1-1, the V gene TRBV24-1; TRBD1 matches at 11 bases. Germline assignment: CDR1 KGHDR and CDR2 SFDVKD. The CDR3 has 14 residues. V lost 3 bases to trimming and J lost 11 bases; unmatched junction nucleotides: 7. The CDR3 here is CATSDPDRGQGAFF. CDR3 in DNA: TGTGCCACCAGTGATCCGGACAGGGGGCAAGGGGCTTTCTTT.

The V and J genes are TRBV5-5 and TRBJ2-7; 7 positions match TRBD1. The CDR3 runs to 15 residues. From germline, CDR1 is SGHKS and CDR2 YYEKEE (reference sequence). J was trimmed by 4 bases and V by 3 bases; bases with no gene match: 10. The CDR3 loop reads CASSSSPGQMYEQYF. The CDR3 DNA reads as TGTGCCAGCAGCTCGTCCCCGGGACAGATGTACGAGCAGTACTTC.

This CDR3 reads CASSWLTGSPEAFF. CDR3 sequence (DNA): TGTGCCAGCAGTTGGTTAACAGGGTCCCCAGAAGCTTTCTTT. The chain is built from TRBV6-5 and TRBJ1-1; TRBD1 might be the D (6 bases). This CDR3 has 14 amino acids. V lost 4 bases and J 8 bases, leaving 17 bases between the germline ends. Germline assignment: CDR1 MNHEY and CDR2 SVGAGI.

This clone came up a few times. The rearrangement uses TRBV20-1 and TRBJ2-3; no clear D gene. In germline, CDR1 is DFQATT, CDR2 SNEGSKA (reference sequence). The CDR3 contains 14 residues. V lost 3 bases and J lost 0, with 10 bases in between. In nucleotides, the CDR3 is TGCAGTGCTAGTCGAACTTCTAGCACAGATACGCAGTATTTT. It is translated as CSASRTSSTDTQYF.

The chain is built from TRBV7-2 and TRBJ2-1, with 8 bases fitting TRBD2. Unmatched junction bases numbered 17, after V lost 7 bases and J lost 9 bases. Germline loops: CDR1 SGHTA, CDR2 FQGNSA. The CDR3 consists of 16 residues. CDR3: CASTPMVAGGFVEQFF. CDR3 nucleotide sequence: TGTGCCAGCACCCCGATGGTGGCGGGAGGATTTGTTGAGCAGTTCTTC.

The V gene is TRBV12-3 or TRBV12-4, the J gene TRBJ1-5; D is unclear. This CDR3 comprises 13 residues. V lost 1 base to trimming and J lost 4 bases, with 5 bases between them. CDR3 sequence (DNA): TGTGCCAGCAGTTTAGTACAGAATCAGCCCCAGCATTTT. As protein: CASSLVQNQPQHF.

V usage is TRBV12-3 or TRBV12-4 and J usage is TRBJ1-1; D remains ambiguous. The CDR3 totals 13 residues. V lost 6 bases, J lost 3 bases, and 11 bases lay in between. CDR3 in DNA: TGTGCCAGCAGACCTACTACCTACACTGAAGCTTTCTTT. As protein: CASRPTTYTEAFF.